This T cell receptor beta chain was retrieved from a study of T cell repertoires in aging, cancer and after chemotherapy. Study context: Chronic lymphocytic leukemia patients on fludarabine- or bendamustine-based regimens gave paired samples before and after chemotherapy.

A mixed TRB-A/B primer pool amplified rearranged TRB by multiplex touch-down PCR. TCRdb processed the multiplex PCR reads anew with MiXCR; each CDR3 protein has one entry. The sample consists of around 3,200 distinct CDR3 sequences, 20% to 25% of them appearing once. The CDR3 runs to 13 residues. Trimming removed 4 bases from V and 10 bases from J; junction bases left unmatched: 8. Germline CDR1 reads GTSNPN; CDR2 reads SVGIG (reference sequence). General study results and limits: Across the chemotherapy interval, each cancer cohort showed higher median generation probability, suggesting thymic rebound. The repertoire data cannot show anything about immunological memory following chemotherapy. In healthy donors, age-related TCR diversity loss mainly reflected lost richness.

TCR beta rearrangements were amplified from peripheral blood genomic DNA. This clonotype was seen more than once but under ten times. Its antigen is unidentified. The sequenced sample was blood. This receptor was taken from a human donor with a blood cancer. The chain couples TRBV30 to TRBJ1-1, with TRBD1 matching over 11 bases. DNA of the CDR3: TGTGCCTGGACCTTGGACAGGGGGCTTGCAGCTTTCTTT. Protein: CAWTLDRGLAAFF.